These T cell receptor beta chains were read from a single sample in a study of beta chain features in type 1 diabetes. Generated by immunoSEQ multiplex PCR, the TCRdb table keeps only in-frame clones and is missing some. The table records about 210,000 clones, about 11% of them present only once. Sequencing was carried out using central memory CD4+ T cells from blood. The receptors derive from a man aged 18 to 29 in good health. Each CDR3 is given without its conserved first and last residue.

V	CDR3
TRBV7-2	ASRQIGSSYNEQF
TRBV10-2	ASRSSGGTDTQY
TRBV7-3	ASSSTGAEQF
TRBV9	ASSARGSGTGANVLT
TRBV7-7	ASSPNPGVVSTDTQY
TRBV11-2	ASSADRGREQY
TRBV4-1	ASSQGPAGTTNSYEQY
TRBV28	ASSRTDQPQH
TRBV6-1	ASSLSTDTQY
TRBV2	ARNLGETQY
TRBV5-4	ASSLPRVGGGGYT
TRBV6-5	ASSYSPVTRGETQY
TRBV30	AGFRTPNTEAF
TRBV14	ASRTSGSTDTQY
TRBV18	ASSPRLPANTGELF
TRBV7-9	ASSFTAGSRGTDTQY
TRBV7-8	ASSRPTSGQETQY
TRBV7-9	ASSLFWGSSTDTQY
TRBV2	ASSDRFLVQNNEQF
TRBV11-2	ASSLGPRGF
TRBV7-3	ASSQAGVEMETQY
TRBV10-3	AISGTGALSYEQY
TRBV7-9	ASSARLAGAYEQY
TRBV6-5	ASSYSAGTYNEQF
TRBV6-1	ASSFGWNTEAF
TRBV19	ASSGGGSVVNEQF
TRBV15	ATSRDGNYGYT
TRBV20-1	SALYNEQF
TRBV5-1	ASSFHAGAAYNEQF
TRBV18	ASSPVAGGSYEQY
TRBV29-1	SVVAQGLAREQY
TRBV5-1	ASSYSWTVTLPYEQY
TRBV15	ATSRDVLREQY
TRBV30	AANPGREAF
TRBV4-1	ASSQAGQPQH
TRBV6-5	ASSYYGGSYEQY
TRBV4-1	ASSQEEIYEQY
TRBV4-3	ASSSRLAGGPGISYEQY
TRBV30	AWSDPGGSGSYNEQF
TRBV30	AWSGGVRTDTQY
TRBV9	ASSIRASNYGYT
TRBV7-2	ASSLSRGDTQY
TRBV7-9	ASSLGGQTDTQY
TRBV2	ASRAGTTGYHGYT
TRBV6-5	ASRGTGNQPQH
TRBV4-1	ASGGGYENTEAF
TRBV7-9	ASSPHGASGNTIY
TRBV20-1	SGASRDTQY
TRBV10-3	ATRGLFNEQF
TRBV28	ATLAPRSYEQY
TRBV11-2	ASSRDRVGSEQY
TRBV29-1	SVEGGSSYNEQF
TRBV2	ASSGGTRTYNEQF
TRBV15	ATSTLLEGYGEQF
TRBV30	AWSVGHHNEQF